This T cell receptor beta chain was identified during a study of T cell responses to AZD1222 COVID-19 vaccine. Whole-study context: Second-dose timings of about 4 or about 12 weeks were pooled.

Assay used: immunoSEQ multiplex PCR; TCRdb lists only in-frame clones, some missing. The sample carries about 99,000 clones, around 92% recorded once. Germline V lookup: CDR1 SQVTM, CDR2 ANQGSEA. V was clipped by 7 bases and J by 5 bases, with 14 bases between them. The CDR3 runs 13 residues. V gene TRBV29-1 combines with J gene TRBJ2-2; unclear D gene. This receptor was taken from an adult in good health. The material sequenced was peripheral blood, taken on day 0 of AZD1222 vaccination. CDR3 DNA: TGCAGCGGCCGTCGGGTAGGGACCGGGGAGCTGTTTTTT. This encodes CSGRRVGTGELFF.